This T cell receptor (beta chain) was documented in a study of T cells in Graves' hyperthyroidism and ophthalmopathy (dated by TCRdb to the late 2010s). In terms of the full investigation: Peripheral blood samples were taken at the time of initial diagnosis, prior to any treatment. According to the paper, TCR Vbeta CDR3 sequencing was carried out on approximately 140 peripheral blood samples, which came from under 50 ophthalmopathy, some 73 hyperthyroidism and around 17 progressor patients. In addition, the study compared T-cell repertoires in thyroid tissue and in blood from five to seven Graves' hyperthyroidism patients. TCR V-J signatures able to tell the groups apart were searched for in a discovery cohort of 90 to 100 patients, of whom 43 had Graves' ophthalmopathy and 57 had stable Graves' hyperthyroidism. The roughly 90 discovery patients were divided at random into training and test sets in a 7:3 ratio. After sampling, hyperthyroidism patients received methimazole starting at 30 mg daily, and ophthalmopathy patients received high-dose intravenous methylprednisolone. Prospective prediction of ophthalmopathy was tested in an independent validation cohort of approximately 18 hyperthyroidism patients and around 16 patients who later progressed to ophthalmopathy.

Broad study findings and their caveats: A 13 V-J signature model separated ophthalmopathy from stable hyperthyroidism, with around 88% sensitivity and 81.08% specificity in cross-validation and 80%/75% in testing. In validation, the model predicted progression to ophthalmopathy with 55% to 71% sensitivity and roughly 75% specificity, a median of approximately 6.5 months before onset. Sample size was not statistically predetermined, and investigators were not blinded to group allocation. Most expanded thyroid clonotypes (frequency above 0.001) were also found in blood, which suggests that blood repertoires may mirror thyroid immune responses.

Stable Graves' hyperthyroidism was defined as the absence of progression to ophthalmopathy over 18 months of follow-up. Hyperthyroidism patients were newly diagnosed, had a disease duration of under 2 months, and were aged 18 to 65 years. The study excluded patients with uncontrolled infections, other autoimmune diseases, pregnancy or lactation. Diagnoses were established on the basis of clinical symptoms, serum thyroxine and TRAb, thyroid ultrasound, and orbital computed tomography. PBMCs were isolated from about 9.1 ml of fresh peripheral blood by Ficoll-Paque density gradient centrifugation. Total RNA was extracted with Trizol reagent, and quality was checked on an Agilent 2100 Bioanalyzer. This clonotype was recorded at least ten times. No antigen is known for it. Base-call qualities are not available, and no considerably larger clone is one nucleotide away. Amplification of TCR beta CDR3 regions was carried out from RNA transcripts. The first round of RT-PCR for the TCR CDR3 was performed with the HTBI primer set and the Qiagen OneStep RT-PCR kit. A second multiplex PCR round built the libraries, followed by size selection and purification. Libraries were sequenced paired-end with 100 bp reads on an Illumina HiSeq2000. On the authors' methods: Raw data were processed with SOAPnuke, discarding reads with adapters, uncalled bases, mean Phred below 15, or no exact constant-primer or identifier match. COPE v1.2.5 was used to merge the high-quality paired reads, and each unique nucleotide sequence was defined as a clonotype. Clonotypes were aligned to IMGT TRBV, TRBD and TRBJ reference segments using MiTCR v1.1. The analysis included only V-J combinations with a frequency above 0.0001, which together covered around 99% of the repertoires. A TCS score was defined as the ratio of F50 (clonal expansion) to E x V (chaos), with BLOSUM62-based TCRdist applied between CDR3 peptides within each V-J. Welch's t-statistics and random forest reduced 450 to 600 V-J features to about 13, which were used in a naive Bayes classifier (R e1071). The public reads were quality trimmed at Q25 with fastp and then assembled into clones with MiXCR by TCRdb, keeping productive beta chains. For every CDR3 protein sequence, its rows merge into one entry that carries the most common genes and DNA. The V and J calls were not made by the authors but by TCRdb's processing. The sample table holds roughly 750,000 distinct CDR3 sequences, of which around 15% were seen once. The ten largest clones represent around 7.7% of the sample.

The sample was blood. The TCR originated in a young man with Graves' hyperthyroidism.

For the CDR3, the sequence is CASSLSSIHRGGYTF. The bases are TGTGCCAGCAGTTTATCTAGTATCCATCGGGGTGGCTACACCTTC. The V and J segments used are TRBV27 and TRBJ1-2, with no D gene named confidently. Trimming costs V 0 bases and J 7 bases, and their ends lie 15 bases apart. The cysteine opens and the phenylalanine closes a CDR3 of 15 amino acids. The kept DNA is CDR3 alone, 45 bases in frame from the first base. CDR1 and CDR2 (MNHEY, SMNVEV) derive from the germline V gene (reference sequence).